This paragraph covers one T cell receptor (beta chain) sequence. Its antigen is not identified. This CDR3 spans 16 amino acids. This sample is drawn from a study of cytomegalovirus exposure and HLA in healthy donors. Study-level results: Likely technical artifact: a cluster of highly shared sequence variants. In a later analysis, parvovirus B19, influenza, CMV and Epstein-Barr virus appeared linked to several top co-occurrence clusters.

Primers for the PCR totalled 60 Vbeta and 13 Jbeta. Method: immunoSEQ multiplex PCR; TCRdb's copy keeps in-frame clones and lacks some. This table has approximately 190,000 clones, 75% to 90% appearing once. The rearrangement joins TRBV21-1 to TRBJ1-5; TRBD1 reflects the table's D call only, with no check against the DNA. TRBV21-1 is a recognized pseudogene. Sequencing input: PBMCs. This receptor was identified in a woman aged 18-29 years in good health and CMV-seronegative. In DNA, the CDR3 is TGTGCCAGCAGCGCACCGGGACAGGGCCCGCATCAGCCCCAGCATTTT. Protein: CASSAPGQGPHQPQHF.